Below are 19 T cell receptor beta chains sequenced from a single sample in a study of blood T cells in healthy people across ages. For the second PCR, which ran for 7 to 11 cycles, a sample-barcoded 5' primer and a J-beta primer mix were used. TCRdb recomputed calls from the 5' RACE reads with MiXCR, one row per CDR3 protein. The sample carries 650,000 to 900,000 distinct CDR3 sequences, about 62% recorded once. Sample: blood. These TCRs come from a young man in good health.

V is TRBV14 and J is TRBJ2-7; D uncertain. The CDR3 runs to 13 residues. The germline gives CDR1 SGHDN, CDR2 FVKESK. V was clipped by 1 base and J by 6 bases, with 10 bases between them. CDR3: CASSQVTEGEQYF. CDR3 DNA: TGTGCCAGCAGCCAAGTCACCGAAGGCGAGCAGTACTTC.

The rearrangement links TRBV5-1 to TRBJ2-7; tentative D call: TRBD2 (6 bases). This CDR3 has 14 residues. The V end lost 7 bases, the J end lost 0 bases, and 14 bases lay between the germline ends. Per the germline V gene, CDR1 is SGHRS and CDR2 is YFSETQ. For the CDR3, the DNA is TGCGCCAGCGGGATCGGGGGAAGCTCCTACGAGCAGTACTTC. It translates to CASGIGGSSYEQYF.

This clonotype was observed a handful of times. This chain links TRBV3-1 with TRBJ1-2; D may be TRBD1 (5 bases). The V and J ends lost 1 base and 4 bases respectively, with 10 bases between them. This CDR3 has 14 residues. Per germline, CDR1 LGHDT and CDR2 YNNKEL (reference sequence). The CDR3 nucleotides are TGTGCCAGCAGCCAAGTTATCGACAGCTATGGCTACACCTTC. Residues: CASSQVIDSYGYTF.

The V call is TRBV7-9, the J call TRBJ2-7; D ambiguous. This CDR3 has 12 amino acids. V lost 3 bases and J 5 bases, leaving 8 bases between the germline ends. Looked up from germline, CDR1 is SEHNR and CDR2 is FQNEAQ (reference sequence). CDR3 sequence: CASSFGVNEQYF. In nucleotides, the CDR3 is TGTGCCAGCAGCTTTGGGGTCAACGAGCAGTACTTC.

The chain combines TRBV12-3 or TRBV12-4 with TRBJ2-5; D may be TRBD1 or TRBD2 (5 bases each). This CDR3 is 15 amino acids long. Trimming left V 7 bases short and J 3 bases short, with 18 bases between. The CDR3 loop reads CASTHRGGGEETQYF. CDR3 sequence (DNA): TGTGCCAGCACTCATAGGGGTGGGGGAGAAGAGACCCAGTACTTC.

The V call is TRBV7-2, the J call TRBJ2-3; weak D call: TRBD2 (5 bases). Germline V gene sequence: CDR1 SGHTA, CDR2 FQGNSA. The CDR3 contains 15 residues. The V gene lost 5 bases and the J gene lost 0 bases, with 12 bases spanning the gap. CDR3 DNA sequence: TGTGCCAGCAGCCACGACTATCTTAGCACAGATACGCAGTATTTT. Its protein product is CASSHDYLSTDTQYF.

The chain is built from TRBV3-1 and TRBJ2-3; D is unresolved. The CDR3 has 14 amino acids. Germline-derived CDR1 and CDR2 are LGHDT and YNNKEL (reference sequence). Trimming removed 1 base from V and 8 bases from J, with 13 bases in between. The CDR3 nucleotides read TGTGCCAGCAGCCAAGTCGCTTCGAGTGGTACGCAGTATTTT. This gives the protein CASSQVASSGTQYF.

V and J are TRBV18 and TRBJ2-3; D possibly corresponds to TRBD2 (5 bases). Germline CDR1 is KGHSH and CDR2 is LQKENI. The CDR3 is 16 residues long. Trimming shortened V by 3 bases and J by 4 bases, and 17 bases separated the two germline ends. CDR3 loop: CASSPTTRKGPDTQYF. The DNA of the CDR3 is TGTGCCAGCTCACCGACTACTAGGAAGGGCCCAGATACGCAGTATTTT.

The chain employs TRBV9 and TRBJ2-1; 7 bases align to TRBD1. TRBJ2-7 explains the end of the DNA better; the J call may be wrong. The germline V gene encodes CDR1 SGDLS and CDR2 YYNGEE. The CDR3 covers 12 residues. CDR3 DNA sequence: TGTGCCAGCAGTACAGGGGAGAATGAGCAGTACTTC. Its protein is CASSTGENEQYF.

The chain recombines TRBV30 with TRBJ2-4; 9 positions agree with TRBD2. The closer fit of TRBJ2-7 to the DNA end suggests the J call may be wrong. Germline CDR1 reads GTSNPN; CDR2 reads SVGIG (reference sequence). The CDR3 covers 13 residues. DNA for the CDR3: TGTGCCTGGAGGGGAGCGGGGGGCTACGAGCAGTACTTC. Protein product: CAWRGAGGYEQYF.

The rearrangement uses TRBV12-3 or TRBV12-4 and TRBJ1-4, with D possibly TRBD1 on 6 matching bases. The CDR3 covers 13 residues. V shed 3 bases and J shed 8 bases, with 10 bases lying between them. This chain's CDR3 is CASSFGGPEKLFF. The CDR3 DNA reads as TGTGCCAGCAGTTTCGGGGGCCCAGAAAAACTGTTTTTT.

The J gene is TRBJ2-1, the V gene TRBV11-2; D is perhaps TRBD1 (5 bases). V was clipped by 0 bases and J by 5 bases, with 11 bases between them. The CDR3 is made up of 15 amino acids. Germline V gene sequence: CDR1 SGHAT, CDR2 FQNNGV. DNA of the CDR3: TGTGCCAGCAGCTTAGATTGGGGCCCCCACAATGAGCAGTTCTTC. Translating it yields CASSLDWGPHNEQFF. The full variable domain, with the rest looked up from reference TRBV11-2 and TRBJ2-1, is EAGVAQSPRYKIIEKRQSVAFWCNPISGHATLYWYQQILGQGPKLLIQFQNNGVVDDSQLPKDRFSAERLKGVDSTLKIQPAKLEDSAVYLCASSLDWGPHNEQFFGPGTRLTVL.

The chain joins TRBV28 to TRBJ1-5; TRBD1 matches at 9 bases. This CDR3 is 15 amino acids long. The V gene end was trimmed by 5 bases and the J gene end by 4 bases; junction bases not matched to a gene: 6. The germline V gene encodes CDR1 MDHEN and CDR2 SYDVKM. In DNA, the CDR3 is TGTGCCAGCAGTCCGCCGGGACAGGGTAATCAGCCCCAGCATTTT. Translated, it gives CASSPPGQGNQPQHF.

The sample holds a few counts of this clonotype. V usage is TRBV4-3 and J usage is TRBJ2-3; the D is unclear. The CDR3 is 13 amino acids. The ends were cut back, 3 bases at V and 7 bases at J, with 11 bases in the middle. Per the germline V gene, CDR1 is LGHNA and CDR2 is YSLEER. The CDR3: CASSHKLPNTQYF. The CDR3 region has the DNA TGCGCCAGCAGCCACAAGCTTCCAAATACGCAGTATTTT.

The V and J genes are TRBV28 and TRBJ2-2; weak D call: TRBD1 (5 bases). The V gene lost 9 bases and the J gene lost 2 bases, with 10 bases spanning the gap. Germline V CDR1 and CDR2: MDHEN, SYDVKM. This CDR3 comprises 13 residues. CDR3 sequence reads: CASWGTNTGELFF. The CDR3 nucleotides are TGTGCCAGTTGGGGCACAAACACCGGGGAGCTGTTTTTT.

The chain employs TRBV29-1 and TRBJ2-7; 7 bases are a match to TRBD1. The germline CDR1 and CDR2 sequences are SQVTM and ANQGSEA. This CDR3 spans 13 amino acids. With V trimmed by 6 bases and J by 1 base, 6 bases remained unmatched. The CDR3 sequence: CSVVDRASYEQYF. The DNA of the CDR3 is TGCAGCGTCGTAGACAGGGCGTCCTACGAGCAGTACTTC.

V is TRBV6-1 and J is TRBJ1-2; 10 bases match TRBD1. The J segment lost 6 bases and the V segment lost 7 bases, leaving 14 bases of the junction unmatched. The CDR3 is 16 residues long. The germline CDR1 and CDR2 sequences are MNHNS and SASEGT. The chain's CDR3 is CASTDWGTGALDGYTF. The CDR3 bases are TGTGCCAGCACCGATTGGGGGACAGGGGCGCTGGATGGCTACACCTTC.

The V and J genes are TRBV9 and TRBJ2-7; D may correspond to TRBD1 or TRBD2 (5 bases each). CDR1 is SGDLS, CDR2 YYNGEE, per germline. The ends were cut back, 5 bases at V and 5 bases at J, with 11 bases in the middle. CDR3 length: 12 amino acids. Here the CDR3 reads CASSGDGDEQYF. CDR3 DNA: TGTGCCAGCAGTGGGGACGGGGACGAGCAGTACTTC.

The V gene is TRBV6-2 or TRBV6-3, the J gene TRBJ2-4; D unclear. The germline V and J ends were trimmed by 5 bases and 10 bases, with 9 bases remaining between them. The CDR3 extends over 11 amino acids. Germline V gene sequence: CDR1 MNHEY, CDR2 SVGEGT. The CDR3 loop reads CASSQDRIQYF. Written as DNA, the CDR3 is TGTGCCAGCAGTCAGGACCGAATTCAGTACTTC.